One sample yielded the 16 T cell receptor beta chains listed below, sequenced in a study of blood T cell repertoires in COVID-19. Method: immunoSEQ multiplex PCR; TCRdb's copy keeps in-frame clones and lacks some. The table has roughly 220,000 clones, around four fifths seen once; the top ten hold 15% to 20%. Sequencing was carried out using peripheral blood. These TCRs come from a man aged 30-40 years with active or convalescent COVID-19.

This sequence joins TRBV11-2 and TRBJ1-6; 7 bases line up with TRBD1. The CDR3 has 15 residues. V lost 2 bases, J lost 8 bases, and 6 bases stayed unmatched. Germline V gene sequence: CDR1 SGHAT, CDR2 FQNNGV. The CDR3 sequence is CASSLLAQGHSPLHF. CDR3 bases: TGTGCCAGCAGCTTATTGGCACAGGGGCATTCACCCCTCCACTTT.

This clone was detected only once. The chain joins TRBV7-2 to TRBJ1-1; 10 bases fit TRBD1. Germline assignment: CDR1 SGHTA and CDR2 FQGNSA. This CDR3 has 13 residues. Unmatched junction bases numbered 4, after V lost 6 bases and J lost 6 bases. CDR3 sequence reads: CASRRQGASEAFF. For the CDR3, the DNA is TGTGCCAGCAGACGACAGGGGGCCTCTGAAGCTTTCTTT.

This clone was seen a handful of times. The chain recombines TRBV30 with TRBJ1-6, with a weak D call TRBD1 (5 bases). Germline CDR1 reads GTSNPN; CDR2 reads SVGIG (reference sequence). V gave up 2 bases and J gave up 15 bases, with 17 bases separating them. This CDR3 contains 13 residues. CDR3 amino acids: CAWSPLAGRLLHF. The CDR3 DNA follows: TGTGCCTGGAGTCCCCTGGCAGGGCGACTCCTCCACTTT.

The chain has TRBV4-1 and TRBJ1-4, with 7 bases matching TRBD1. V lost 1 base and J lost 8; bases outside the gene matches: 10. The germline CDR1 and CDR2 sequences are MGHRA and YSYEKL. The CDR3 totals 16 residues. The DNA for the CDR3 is TGCGCCAGCAGCCAAGCTTTGAGGGGGCTGGGAGAAAAACTGTTTTTT. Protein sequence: CASSQALRGLGEKLFF.

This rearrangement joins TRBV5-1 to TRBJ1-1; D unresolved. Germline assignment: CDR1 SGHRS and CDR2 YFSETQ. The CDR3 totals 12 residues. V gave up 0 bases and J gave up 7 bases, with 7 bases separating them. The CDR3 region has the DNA TGCGCCAGCAGCTTGGTAGAGGGTGAAGCTTTCTTT. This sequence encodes CASSLVEGEAFF.

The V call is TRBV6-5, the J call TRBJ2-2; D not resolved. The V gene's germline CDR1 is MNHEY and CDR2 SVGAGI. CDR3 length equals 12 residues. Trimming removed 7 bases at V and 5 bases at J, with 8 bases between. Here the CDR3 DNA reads TGTGCCAGCACCGAGACTACCGGGGAGCTGTTTTTT. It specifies CASTETTGELFF.

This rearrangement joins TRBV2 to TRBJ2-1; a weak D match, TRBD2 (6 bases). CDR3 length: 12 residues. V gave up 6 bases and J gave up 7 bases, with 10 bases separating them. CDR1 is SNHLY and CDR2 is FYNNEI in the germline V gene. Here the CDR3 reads CASSGDSNEQFF. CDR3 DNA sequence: TGTGCCAGCAGCGGGGACTCTAATGAGCAGTTCTTC.

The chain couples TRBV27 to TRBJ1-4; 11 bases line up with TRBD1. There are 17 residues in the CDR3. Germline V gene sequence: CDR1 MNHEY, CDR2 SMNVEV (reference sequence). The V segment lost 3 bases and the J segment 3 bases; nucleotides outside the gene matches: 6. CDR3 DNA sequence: TGTGCCAGCAGTTTCCAGGGACAGGGGGTGGCTAATGAAAAACTGTTTTTT. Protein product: CASSFQGQGVANEKLFF.

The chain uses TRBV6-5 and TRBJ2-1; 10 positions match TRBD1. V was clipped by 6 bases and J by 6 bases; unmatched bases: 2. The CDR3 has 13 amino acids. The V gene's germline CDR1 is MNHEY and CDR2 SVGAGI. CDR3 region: CASRDRGRNEQFF. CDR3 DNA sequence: TGTGCCAGCAGAGACAGGGGGCGCAATGAGCAGTTCTTC.

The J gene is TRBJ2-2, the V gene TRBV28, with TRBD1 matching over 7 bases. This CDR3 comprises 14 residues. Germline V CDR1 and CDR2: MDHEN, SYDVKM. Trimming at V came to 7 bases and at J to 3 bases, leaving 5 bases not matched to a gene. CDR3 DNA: TGTGCCAGCAAAAAAGGGACAGACACCGGGGAGCTGTTTTTT. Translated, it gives CASKKGTDTGELFF.

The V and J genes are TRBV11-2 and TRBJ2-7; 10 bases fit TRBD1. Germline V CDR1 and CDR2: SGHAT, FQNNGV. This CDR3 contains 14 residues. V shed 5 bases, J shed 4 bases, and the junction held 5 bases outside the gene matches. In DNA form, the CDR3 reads TGTGCCAGCAGCGGTTGGACAGGGGGGTACGAGCAGTACTTC. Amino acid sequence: CASSGWTGGYEQYF.

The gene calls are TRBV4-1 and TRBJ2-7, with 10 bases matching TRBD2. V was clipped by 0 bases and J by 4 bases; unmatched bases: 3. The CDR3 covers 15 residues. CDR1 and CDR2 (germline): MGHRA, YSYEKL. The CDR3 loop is CASSQEVSGRYEQYF. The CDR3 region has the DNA TGCGCCAGCAGCCAAGAGGTTAGCGGGAGGTACGAGCAGTACTTC.

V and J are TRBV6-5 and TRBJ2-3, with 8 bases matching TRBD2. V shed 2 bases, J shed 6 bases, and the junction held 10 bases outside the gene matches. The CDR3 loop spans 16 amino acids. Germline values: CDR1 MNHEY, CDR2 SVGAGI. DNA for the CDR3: TGTGCCAGCAGTTACAGAGCGGGAGCCGGGGGGGATACGCAGTATTTT. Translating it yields CASSYRAGAGGDTQYF.

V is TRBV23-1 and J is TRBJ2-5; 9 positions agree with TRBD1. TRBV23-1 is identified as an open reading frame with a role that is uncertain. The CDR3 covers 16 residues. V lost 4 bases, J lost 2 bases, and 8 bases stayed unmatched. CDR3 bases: TGCGCCAGCAGTCCCCGCCGACAGGGGGTACAAGAGACCCAGTACTTC. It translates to CASSPRRQGVQETQYF.

In DNA, the CDR3 is TGTGCCAGCAGCTTATCCCCCTTGAGGGAGAGTAGAGACATTCAGTACTTC. Translation: CASSLSPLRESRDIQYF. The V call is TRBV7-9, the J call TRBJ2-4, with D maybe TRBD2 (5 bases). V gave up 2 bases and J gave up 8 bases, with 22 bases separating them. The CDR3 sequence is 17 residues long. Germline values: CDR1 SEHNR, CDR2 FQNEAQ (reference sequence).

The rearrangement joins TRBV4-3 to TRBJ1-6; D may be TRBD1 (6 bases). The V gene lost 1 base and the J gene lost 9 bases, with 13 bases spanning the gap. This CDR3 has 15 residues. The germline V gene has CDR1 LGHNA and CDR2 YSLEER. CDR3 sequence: CASSQVQGSGSPLHF. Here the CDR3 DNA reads TGCGCCAGCAGCCAAGTGCAGGGGTCCGGTTCACCCCTCCACTTT.